The 9 T cell receptor beta chains below all came from one sample that was sequenced in a study of T cells expressing NK-cell markers. TCRdb reprocessed the 5' RACE reads, with one entry per CDR3 protein and no DNA. The sample's table shows some 460,000 distinct CDR3 sequences. Sequencing input: blood T cells: a sorted CD56 or NKG2C T cell subset, CD4+ or CD8+ T cells, or bulk PBMC T cells (not recorded which). These receptors all come from a woman aged 45 to 65 in good health.

V is TRBV12-3 or TRBV12-4 and J is TRBJ2-1; TCRdb indicates TRBD2, and absent DNA this call remains unverified. The CDR3 is 15 amino acids. CDR3 amino acids: CASSPRLAGYNEQFF.

The chain couples TRBV7-6 to TRBJ2-7; there is no DNA to check the TCRdb D call of TRBD1. The CDR3 extends over 16 amino acids. Germline CDR1 is SGHVS and CDR2 is FNYEAQ. Here the CDR3 reads CASSLVAGQDSSEQYF.

This chain links TRBV10-3 with TRBJ1-6; TCRdb's D gene call, TRBD1, goes unchecked for lack of DNA. The CDR3 is made up of 13 amino acids. Germline loops: CDR1 ENHRY, CDR2 SYGVKD. The chain's CDR3 is CAIKGGERSPLHF.

The rearrangement links TRBV20-1 to TRBJ1-4; absent DNA, TCRdb's TRBD1 call cannot be checked. The CDR3 spans 14 residues. CDR1 is DFQATT and CDR2 is SNEGSKA in the germline V gene (reference sequence). CDR3 sequence: CSASEGQGVGKLFF.

V and J are TRBV27 and TRBJ2-3. Germline V lookup: CDR1 MNHEY, CDR2 SMNVEV (reference sequence). CDR3 length: 14 amino acids. The CDR3 loop is CASSFFGDTDTQYF.

CDR3 region: CASQGGAQETQYF. The chain joins TRBV11-2 to TRBJ2-5; TCRdb's D call of TRBD1 is untestable without DNA. CDR1 and CDR2 (germline): SGHAT, FQNNGV. The CDR3 totals 13 residues.

This chain connects TRBV7-7 to TRBJ2-3; TCRdb gives TRBD1 as the D gene, but with no DNA this cannot be confirmed. The CDR3 length is 13 residues. CDR1 SSHAT and CDR2 FNYEAQ come from the germline V gene (reference sequence). The CDR3 sequence is CASSLQGVDTQYF.

V usage is TRBV20-1 and J usage is TRBJ1-1; the TCRdb call, TRBD1, lacks DNA for checking. CDR1 and CDR2 from the germline V gene are DFQATT and SNEGSKA (reference sequence). The CDR3 runs to 14 residues. The CDR3 sequence: CSAPQGRAATEAFF.

The chain employs TRBV2 and TRBJ2-1; TCRdb returns TRBD1, unconfirmable since there is no DNA. The germline V gene encodes CDR1 SNHLY and CDR2 FYNNEI. The CDR3 loop spans 15 amino acids. The CDR3 loop is CASRVDRGTYNEQFF.